The 28 T cell receptor beta chains listed next were all sequenced from one sample in a study of PD-L1 blockade in urothelial cancer. The method was immunoSEQ multiplex PCR; TCRdb's version includes in-frame clones alone and lacks a portion of them. The data hold tens of thousands of clones, with approximately 81% observed a single time. Sequences were derived from PBMCs, sampled around atezolizumab (anti-PD-L1) treatment. Receptors were obtained from a man between 65 and 79 years old with urothelial cancer.

This clone was seen a single time. This chain uses TRBV28 with TRBJ2-7; D is possibly TRBD1 (6 bases). Germline loops: CDR1 MDHEN, CDR2 SYDVKM. The CDR3 length is 13 residues. Trimming shortened V by 2 bases and J by 6 bases, and 11 bases separated the two germline ends. CDR3 in amino acids: CASSLQGLGEQYF. For the CDR3, the DNA is TGTGCCAGCAGTTTACAGGGGTTGGGCGAGCAGTACTTC.

This clone was recorded once. The chain uses TRBV12-1 and TRBJ2-7; no check of the table's D call, TRBD2, against the DNA was made. TRBV12-1 is a listed pseudogene. The CDR3 runs to 15 residues. CDR3 sequence: CASSPVAVPDYEQYF. The CDR3, as DNA: TGTGCCAGCAGCCCAGTTGCGGTCCCGGACTACGAGCAGTACTTC.

This sequence joins TRBV11-2 and TRBJ2-1; 14 positions agree with TRBD2. After removal of 5 bases from V and 6 bases from J, the junction contained 6 bases not matched to a gene. The CDR3 contains 16 residues. Per germline, CDR1 SGHAT and CDR2 FQNNGV. As DNA, the CDR3 is TGTGCCAGCAGCGCCCGACTAGCGGGAGGGGTCAATGAGCAGTTCTTC. Translation: CASSARLAGGVNEQFF.

Here the CDR3 reads CASSFRRRIATNEKLFF. The DNA for the CDR3 is TGTGCCAGCAGCTTTAGACGGAGAATCGCAACTAATGAAAAACTGTTTTTT. The chain has TRBV28 and TRBJ1-4; D uncertain. Germline CDR1 MDHEN, CDR2 SYDVKM. This CDR3 is built from 17 residues. V was shortened by 6 bases and J by 0 bases, with 17 bases between the two germline ends.

V and J are TRBV5-6 and TRBJ2-5; perhaps TRBD2 as D (5 bases). Trimming left V 4 bases short and J 5 bases short, with 12 bases between. The CDR3 consists of 13 residues. CDR1 and CDR2 from the germline V gene are SGHDT and YYEEEE. CDR3 residues: CASSLRTGETQYF. Here the CDR3 DNA reads TGTGCCAGCAGCCTTCGGACTGGGGAGACCCAGTACTTC. Complete variable domain (other parts from reference TRBV5-6 and TRBJ2-5): DAGVTQSPTHLIKTRGQQVTLRCSPKSGHDTVSWYQQALGQGPQFIFQYYEEEERQRGNFPDRFSGHQFPNYSSELNVNALLLGDSALYLCASSLRTGETQYFGPGTRLLVL.

This rearrangement joins TRBV9 to TRBJ2-7; 10 nucleotides match TRBD1. This CDR3 has 16 amino acids. V was clipped by 3 bases and J by 5 bases; unmatched bases: 11. Per germline, CDR1 SGDLS and CDR2 YYNGEE. CDR3 sequence reads: CASSAKTGTGVDEQYF. DNA of the CDR3: TGTGCCAGCAGCGCAAAGACCGGGACAGGGGTTGACGAGCAGTACTTC.

The V and J genes are TRBV25-1 and TRBJ2-1; 7 nucleotides align to TRBD2. Trimming at V came to 4 bases and at J to 7 bases, leaving 7 bases not matched to a gene. The germline gives CDR1 MGHDK, CDR2 SYGVNS. The length of the CDR3 is 14 residues. This chain's CDR3 is CASSVAGVRNEQFF. The DNA of the CDR3 is TGTGCCAGCAGTGTTGCGGGAGTTCGGAATGAGCAGTTCTTC.

This chain uses TRBV12-2 with TRBJ1-2; TRBD1 was called by the table and not checked on the DNA. TRBV12-2 is assigned pseudogene status. The CDR3 loop spans 17 amino acids. The CDR3 DNA reads as TGTGCAAGTCGCTTAGCACCCTCAGGGGGTCTCAACTATGGCTACACCTTC. Translated: CASRLAPSGGLNYGYTF.

The V gene is TRBV11-3, the J gene TRBJ2-1, with TRBD1 as a possible D gene (6 bases). The CDR3 is made up of 17 amino acids. Trimming took 5 bases from V and 6 from J, leaving 23 bases between them. From germline, CDR1 is SGHNT and CDR2 YENEEA. The CDR3 is CASSQRCEGDFINEQFF. The CDR3 DNA reads as TGTGCCAGCAGCCAAAGGTGCGAGGGGGATTTTATCAATGAGCAGTTCTTC.

This rearrangement joins TRBV7-8 to TRBJ1-2; D call uncertain. The CDR3 has 14 residues. CDR1 is SGHVS, CDR2 FQNEAQ, per germline. Deletions cut 1 base from V and 8 bases from J, with 14 bases between. DNA of the CDR3: TGTGCCAGCAGCTTAGGGGCTACACCGGGAGGCTACACCTTC. Amino acids: CASSLGATPGGYTF.

The chain links TRBV19 to TRBJ2-1; 8 positions agree with TRBD1. The CDR3 covers 18 residues. Germline-derived CDR1 and CDR2 are LNHDA and SQIVND (reference sequence). V was clipped by 2 bases and J by 3 bases; unmatched bases: 12. As DNA, the CDR3 is TGTGCCAGTAGTATATCCCCTATCGGACAGGGTCTCTACAATGAGCAGTTCTTC. The encoded protein is CASSISPIGQGLYNEQFF.

V gene TRBV5-6 combines with J gene TRBJ2-5, with D tentatively TRBD2 (5 bases). This CDR3 is built from 14 residues. Per germline, CDR1 SGHDT and CDR2 YYEEEE. The V and J ends lost 2 bases and 1 base respectively, with 9 bases between them. CDR3 amino acids: CASSFGLAQETQYF. In DNA, the CDR3 is TGTGCCAGCAGCTTCGGTCTAGCCCAAGAGACCCAGTACTTC.

V is TRBV5-1 and J is TRBJ1-1; D might be TRBD1 (6 bases). CDR1 is SGHRS, CDR2 YFSETQ, per germline. This CDR3 spans 15 amino acids. Trimming took 0 bases from V and 1 from J, leaving 10 bases between them. The CDR3 DNA follows: TGCGCCAGCAGCTTGGCTGGGGGCGGGAACACTGAAGCTTTCTTT. It specifies CASSLAGGGNTEAFF.

The chain has TRBV5-1 and TRBJ2-3; maybe TRBD2 (5 bases). This CDR3 has 15 residues. Germline V CDR1 and CDR2: SGHRS, YFSETQ. V was cut by 6 bases and J by 3 bases, with 17 bases left in between. CDR3 bases: TGCGCCAGCACCCTCAGCGGTTACCAGACAGATACGCAGTATTTT. Translation gives CASTLSGYQTDTQYF.

The CDR3 region is CASSSVNTEAFF. The CDR3 nucleotides read TGCGCCAGCAGTTCCGTGAACACTGAAGCTTTCTTT. The chain couples TRBV5-1 to TRBJ1-1; D unresolved. CDR1 and CDR2 (germline): SGHRS, YFSETQ. Trimming shortened V by 5 bases and J by 0 bases, and 5 bases separated the two germline ends. The CDR3 runs 12 residues.

This sequence joins TRBV6-1 and TRBJ1-1; D possibly corresponds to TRBD1 (6 bases). This CDR3 has 13 residues. The ends were cut back, 7 bases at V and 5 bases at J, with 14 bases in the middle. Germline CDR1 and CDR2: MNHNS and SASEGT. The CDR3 is CASKKEGGTEAFF. The CDR3 nucleotides are TGTGCCAGCAAAAAGGAGGGGGGGACTGAAGCTTTCTTT.

V is TRBV29-1 and J is TRBJ2-3; D might be TRBD1 (5 bases). Trimming left V 3 bases short and J 4 bases short, with 14 bases between. The germline V gene encodes CDR1 SQVTM and CDR2 ANQGSEA. The CDR3 contains 14 residues. The CDR3 bases are TGCAGCGTTGAGGGGCAGGGAAGGGCAGATACGCAGTATTTT. Translation gives CSVEGQGRADTQYF.

The gene calls are TRBV28 and TRBJ2-1, with TRBD1 matching over 11 bases. Germline V gives CDR1 MDHEN, CDR2 SYDVKM. The CDR3 length is 20 residues. V lost 5 bases to trimming and J lost 7 bases; unmatched junction nucleotides: 22. The CDR3 nucleotides are TGTGCCAGCAGTACCGTGCCGGGACAGGGGGTAGCGGGTCGTTTTAATGAGCAGTTCTTC. This gives the protein CASSTVPGQGVAGRFNEQFF.

The chain recombines TRBV28 with TRBJ1-1, with no clear D. The CDR3 has 11 amino acids. The V end lost 11 bases, the J end lost 1 base, and 8 bases lay between the germline ends. Germline V gene sequence: CDR1 MDHEN, CDR2 SYDVKM. Here the CDR3 reads CAVSGNTEAFF. The CDR3 nucleotides are TGTGCCGTATCGGGGAACACTGAAGCTTTCTTT.

The chain joins TRBV28 to TRBJ2-7; TRBD1 aligns across 8 bases. The CDR3 contains 16 residues. V dropped 3 bases and J dropped 6; count of bases not matched to a gene: 13. Germline V gene lookup returns CDR1 MDHEN and CDR2 SYDVKM. The DNA for the CDR3 is TGTGCCAGCAGTTTCTGGGCAGGGGGCCGTTTAGGCGAGCAGTACTTC. Its translation is CASSFWAGGRLGEQYF.

The chain employs TRBV7-6 and TRBJ2-7, with TRBD2 matching 9 bases. The CDR3 is 15 residues long. Germline CDR1 and CDR2: SGHVS and FNYEAQ. V lost 2 bases to trimming and J lost 3 bases; unmatched junction nucleotides: 5. CDR3 protein: CASSLSSGSFYEQYF. CDR3 nucleotides: TGTGCCAGCAGCTTAAGTAGCGGGAGCTTCTACGAGCAGTACTTC.

The rearrangement links TRBV2 to TRBJ2-2; perhaps TRBD2 as D (5 bases). The CDR3 has 12 residues. V was trimmed by 7 bases and J by 5 bases, leaving 8 bases between them. The germline V gene has CDR1 SNHLY and CDR2 FYNNEI. The CDR3: CASNRGTGELFF. CDR3 nucleotide sequence: TGTGCCAGCAATCGGGGAACCGGGGAGCTGTTTTTT. The whole variable domain, filled in from reference TRBV2 and TRBJ2-2, reads EPEVTQTPSHQVTQMGQEVILRCVPISNHLYFYWYRQILGQKVEFLVSFYNNEISEKSEIFDDQFSVERPDGSNFTLKIRSTKLEDSAMYFCASNRGTGELFFGEGSRLTVL.

This chain connects TRBV21-1 to TRBJ2-2; the listed D gene, TRBD2, was not tested against the DNA. TRBV21-1 is a pseudogene. CDR3 length equals 14 residues. CDR3 nucleotides: TGTGCCAGCAGCAAAGCGGAGGACACCGGGGAGCTGTTTTTT. Its translation: CASSKAEDTGELFF.

The chain joins TRBV5-4 to TRBJ2-5; 12 nucleotides agree with TRBD2. The CDR3 runs 16 residues. After removal of 1 base from V and 6 bases from J, the junction contained 7 bases not matched to a gene. Per germline, CDR1 SGHNT and CDR2 YYREEE (reference sequence). The CDR3 sequence is CASSLRLGTSGQTQYF. Written as DNA, the CDR3 is TGTGCCAGCAGCTTGCGCCTAGGGACTAGCGGGCAGACCCAGTACTTC.

CDR3 sequence: CASSLASSANVGDTQYF. The CDR3 DNA sequence: TGCGCCAGCAGCTTGGCCTCGAGCGCAAACGTCGGAGATACGCAGTATTTT. The chain links TRBV5-1 to TRBJ2-3, with D unresolved. CDR3 size: 17 residues. V was trimmed by 0 bases and J by 5 bases, leaving 19 bases between them. Germline CDR1 and CDR2: SGHRS and YFSETQ. Using reference TRBV5-1 and TRBJ2-3 for the parts outside the CDR3, the full variable domain is KAGVTQTPRYLIKTRGQQVTLSCSPISGHRSVSWYQQTPGQGLQFLFEYFSETQRNKGNFPGRFSGRQFSNSRSEMNVSTLELGDSALYLCASSLASSANVGDTQYFGPGTRLTVL.

CDR3 sequence: CASSVELASGTAEQFF. The CDR3 DNA follows: TGTGCCAGCAGCGTAGAGTTAGCTAGCGGGACGGCTGAGCAGTTCTTC. This chain connects TRBV9 to TRBJ2-1, with 9 positions matching TRBD2. Per germline, CDR1 SGDLS and CDR2 YYNGEE. The CDR3 runs to 16 residues. V gave up 0 bases and J gave up 9 bases; unmatched junction bases: 10.

V and J are TRBV7-9 and TRBJ2-1, with 11 bases fitting TRBD1. CDR3 length equals 16 residues. The ends lost 4 bases at V and 6 bases at J; junction bases unmatched: 8. Germline V gene data show CDR1 as SEHNR and CDR2 as FQNEAQ (reference sequence). CDR3 DNA sequence: TGTGCCAGCAGCTGGACAGGGGGCGATGAAGGCAATGAGCAGTTCTTC. It codes for CASSWTGGDEGNEQFF.

The chain carries TRBV19 and TRBJ1-2; the match to TRBD1 covers 8 bases. CDR3 length equals 15 residues. The V and J ends lost 1 base and 8 bases, in that order; junction bases with no gene match: 9. CDR1 is LNHDA, CDR2 SQIVND, per germline (reference sequence). The CDR3 region is CASSIATGAQYGYTF. The CDR3 DNA reads as TGTGCCAGTAGTATAGCGACAGGGGCACAGTACGGCTACACCTTC.